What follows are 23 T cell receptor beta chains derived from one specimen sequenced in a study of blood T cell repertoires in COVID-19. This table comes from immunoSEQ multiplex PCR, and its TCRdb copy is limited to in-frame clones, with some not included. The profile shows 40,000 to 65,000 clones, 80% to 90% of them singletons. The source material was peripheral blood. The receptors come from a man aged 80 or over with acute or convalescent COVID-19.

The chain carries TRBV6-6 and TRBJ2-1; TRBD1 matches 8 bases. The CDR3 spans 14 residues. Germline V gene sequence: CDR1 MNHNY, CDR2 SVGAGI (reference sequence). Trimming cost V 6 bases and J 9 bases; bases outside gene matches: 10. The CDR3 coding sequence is TGTGCCAGCAGCCCACACCAGGGGGCCGGTGAGCAGTTCTTC. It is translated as CASSPHQGAGEQFF.

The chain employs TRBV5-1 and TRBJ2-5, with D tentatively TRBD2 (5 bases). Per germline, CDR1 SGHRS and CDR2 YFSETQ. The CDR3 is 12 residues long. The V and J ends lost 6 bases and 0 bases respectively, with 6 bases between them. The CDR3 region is CASIGDQETQYF. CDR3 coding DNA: TGCGCCAGCATCGGGGACCAAGAGACCCAGTACTTC.

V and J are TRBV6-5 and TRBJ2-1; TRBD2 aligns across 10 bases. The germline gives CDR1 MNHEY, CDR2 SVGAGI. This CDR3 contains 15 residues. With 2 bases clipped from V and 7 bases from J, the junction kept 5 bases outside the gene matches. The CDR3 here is CASSYAAGGRNEQFF. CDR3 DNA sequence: TGTGCCAGCAGTTACGCAGCGGGGGGGCGAAATGAGCAGTTCTTC.

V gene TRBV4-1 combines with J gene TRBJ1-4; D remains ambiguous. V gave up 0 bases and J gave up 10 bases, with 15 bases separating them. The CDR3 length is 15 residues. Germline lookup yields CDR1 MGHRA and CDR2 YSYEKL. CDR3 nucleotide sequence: TGCGCCAGCAGCCAAGATCTTACCGCAATCGGAAAACTGTTTTTT. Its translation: CASSQDLTAIGKLFF.

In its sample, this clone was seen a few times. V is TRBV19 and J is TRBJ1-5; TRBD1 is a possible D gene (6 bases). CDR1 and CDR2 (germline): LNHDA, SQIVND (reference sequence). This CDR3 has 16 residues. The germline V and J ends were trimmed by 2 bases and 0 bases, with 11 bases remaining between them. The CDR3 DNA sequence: TGTGCCAGTAGTATACTTTCACAGGGTAGCAATCAGCCCCAGCATTTT. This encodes CASSILSQGSNQPQHF.

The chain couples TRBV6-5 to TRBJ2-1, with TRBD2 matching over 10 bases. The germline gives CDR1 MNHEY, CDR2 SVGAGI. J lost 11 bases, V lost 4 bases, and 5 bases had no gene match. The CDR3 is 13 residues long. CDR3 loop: CASSSLAGGQQFF. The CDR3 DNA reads TGTGCCAGCAGTTCCTTAGCGGGGGGCCAGCAGTTCTTC.

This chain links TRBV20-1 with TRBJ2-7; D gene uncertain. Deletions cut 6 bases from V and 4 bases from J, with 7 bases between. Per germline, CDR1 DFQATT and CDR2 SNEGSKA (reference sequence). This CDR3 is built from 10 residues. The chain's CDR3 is CSASGYEQYF. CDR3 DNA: TGCAGTGCCTCCGGGTACGAGCAGTACTTC.

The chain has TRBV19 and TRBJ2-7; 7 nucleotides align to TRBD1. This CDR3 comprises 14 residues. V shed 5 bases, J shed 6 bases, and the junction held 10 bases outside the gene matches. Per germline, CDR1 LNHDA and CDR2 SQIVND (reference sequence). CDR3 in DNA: TGTGCCAGTAGTCCCATAGACAGGGATAGCGAGCAGTACTTC. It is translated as CASSPIDRDSEQYF.

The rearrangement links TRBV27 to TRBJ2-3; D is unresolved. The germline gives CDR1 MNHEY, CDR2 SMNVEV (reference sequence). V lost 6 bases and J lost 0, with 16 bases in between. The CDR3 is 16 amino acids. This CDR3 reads CASRLRLDLSTDTQYF. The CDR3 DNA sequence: TGTGCCAGCAGACTCAGACTGGATCTAAGCACAGATACGCAGTATTTT.

The CDR3 loop is CASSQNLQNQGANQPQHF. The CDR3 DNA sequence: TGCGCCAGCAGTCAGAATTTACAAAACCAGGGGGCGAACCAGCCCCAGCATTTT. This chain joins TRBV23-1 and TRBJ1-5; 8 bases map to TRBD1. TRBV23-1 is known as an ORF, though its function is uncertain. CDR3 length: 18 amino acids. With 3 bases clipped from V and 7 bases from J, the junction kept 17 bases outside the gene matches.

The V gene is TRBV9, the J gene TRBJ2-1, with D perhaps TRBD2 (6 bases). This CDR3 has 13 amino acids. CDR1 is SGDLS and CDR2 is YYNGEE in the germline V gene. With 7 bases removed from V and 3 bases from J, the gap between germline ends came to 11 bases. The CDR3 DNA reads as TGTGCCAGCGGGCGGGGCCTCTACAATGAGCAGTTCTTC. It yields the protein CASGRGLYNEQFF.

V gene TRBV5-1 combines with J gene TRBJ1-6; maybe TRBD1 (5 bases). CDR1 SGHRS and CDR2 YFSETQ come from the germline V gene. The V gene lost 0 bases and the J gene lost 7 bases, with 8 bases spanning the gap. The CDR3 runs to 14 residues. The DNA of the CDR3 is TGCGCCAGCAGCTTGGAGACAGTCAATTCACCCCTCCACTTT. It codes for CASSLETVNSPLHF.

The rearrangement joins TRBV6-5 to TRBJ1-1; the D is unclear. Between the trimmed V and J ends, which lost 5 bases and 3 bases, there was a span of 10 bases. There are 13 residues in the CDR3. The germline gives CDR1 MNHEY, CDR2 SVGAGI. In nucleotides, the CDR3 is TGTGCCAGCAGTCGGAAGGGAGACACTGAAGCTTTCTTT. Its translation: CASSRKGDTEAFF.

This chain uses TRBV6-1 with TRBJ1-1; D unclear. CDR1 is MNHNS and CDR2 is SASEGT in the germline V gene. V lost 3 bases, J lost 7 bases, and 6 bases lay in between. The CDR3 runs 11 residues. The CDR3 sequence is CASSEFGEAFF. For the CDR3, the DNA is TGTGCCAGCAGTGAGTTCGGTGAAGCTTTCTTT.

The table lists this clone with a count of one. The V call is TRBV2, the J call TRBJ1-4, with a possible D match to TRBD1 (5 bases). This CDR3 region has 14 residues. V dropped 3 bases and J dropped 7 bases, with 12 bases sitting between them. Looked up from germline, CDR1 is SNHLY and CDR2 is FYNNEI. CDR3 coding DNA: TGTGCCAGCAGTGAGGCCCCGCAGGGTGAAAAACTGTTTTTT. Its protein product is CASSEAPQGEKLFF.

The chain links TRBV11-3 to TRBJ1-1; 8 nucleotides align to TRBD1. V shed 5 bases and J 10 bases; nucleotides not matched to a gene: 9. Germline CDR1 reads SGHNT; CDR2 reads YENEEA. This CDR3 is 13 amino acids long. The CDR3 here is CASSPQTGEVAFF. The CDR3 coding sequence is TGTGCCAGCAGCCCGCAGACAGGGGAAGTAGCTTTCTTT.

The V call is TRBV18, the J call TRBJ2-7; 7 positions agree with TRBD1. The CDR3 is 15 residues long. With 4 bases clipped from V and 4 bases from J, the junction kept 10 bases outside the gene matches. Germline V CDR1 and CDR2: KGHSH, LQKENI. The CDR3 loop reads CASSRSTGELYEQYF. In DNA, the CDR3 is TGTGCCAGCTCACGGAGTACAGGGGAATTGTACGAGCAGTACTTC.

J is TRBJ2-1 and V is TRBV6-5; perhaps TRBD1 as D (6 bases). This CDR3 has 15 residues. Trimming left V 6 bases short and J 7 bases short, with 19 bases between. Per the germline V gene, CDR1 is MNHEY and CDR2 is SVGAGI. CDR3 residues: CASRRGYLRENEQFF. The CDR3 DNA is TGTGCCAGCAGAAGGGGGTACCTAAGGGAGAATGAGCAGTTCTTC.

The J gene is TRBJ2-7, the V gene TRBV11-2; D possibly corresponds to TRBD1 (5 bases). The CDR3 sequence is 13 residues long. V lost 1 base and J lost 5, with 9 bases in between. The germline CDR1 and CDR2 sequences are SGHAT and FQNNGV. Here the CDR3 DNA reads TGTGCCAGCAGCTTAGTACAGGCAAACGAGCAGTACTTC. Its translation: CASSLVQANEQYF.

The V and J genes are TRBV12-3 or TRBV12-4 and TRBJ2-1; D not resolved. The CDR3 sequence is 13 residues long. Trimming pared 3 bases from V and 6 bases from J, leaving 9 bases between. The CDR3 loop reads CASSFVVFNEQFF. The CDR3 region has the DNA TGTGCCAGCAGTTTTGTTGTATTCAATGAGCAGTTCTTC.

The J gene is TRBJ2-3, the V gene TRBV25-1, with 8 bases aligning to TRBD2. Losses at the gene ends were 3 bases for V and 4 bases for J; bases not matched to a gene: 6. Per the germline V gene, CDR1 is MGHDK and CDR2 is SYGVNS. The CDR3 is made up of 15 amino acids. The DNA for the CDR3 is TGTGCCAGCAGTGACGGTGGAGCGGGGGCAGATACGCAGTATTTT. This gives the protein CASSDGGAGADTQYF. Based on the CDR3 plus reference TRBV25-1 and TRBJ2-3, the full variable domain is EADIYQTPRYLVIGTGKKITLECSQTMGHDKMYWYQQDPGMELHLIHYSYGVNSTEKGDLSSESTVSRIRTEHFPLTLESARPSHTSQYLCASSDGGAGADTQYFGPGTRLTVL.

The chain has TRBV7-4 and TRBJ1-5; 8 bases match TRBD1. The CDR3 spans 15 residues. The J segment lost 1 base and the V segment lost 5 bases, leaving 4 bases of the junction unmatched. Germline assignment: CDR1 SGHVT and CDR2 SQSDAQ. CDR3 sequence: CASSDRTGSNQPQHF. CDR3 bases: TGTGCCAGCAGCGATAGGACAGGGAGCAATCAGCCCCAGCATTTT.

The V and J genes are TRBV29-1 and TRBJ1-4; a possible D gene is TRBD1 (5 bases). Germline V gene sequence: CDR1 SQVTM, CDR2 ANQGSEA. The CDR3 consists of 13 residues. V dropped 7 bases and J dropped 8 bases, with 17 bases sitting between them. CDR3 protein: CSAGGGQGEKLFF. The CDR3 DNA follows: TGCAGCGCTGGGGGAGGACAAGGAGAAAAACTGTTTTTT. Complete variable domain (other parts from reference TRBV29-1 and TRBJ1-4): SAVISQKPSRDICQRGTSLTIQCQVDSQVTMMFWYRQQPGQSLTLIATANQGSEATYESGFVIDKFPISRPNLTFSTLTVSNMSPEDSSIYLCSAGGGQGEKLFFGSGTQLSVL.